This T cell receptor beta chain was obtained from a study of tissue T cells after allogeneic stem cell transplantation. Findings and limits, study-wide: Across patients, clones rarely overlapped, yet motif clusters were shared tissue-specifically.

With regard to this clone: The antigen is not known. Gene names and germline match the mouse. The read terminates 1 residue ahead of where the CDR3 ends, so the germline J gene completes it.

Method: immunoSEQ multiplex PCR; TCRdb's copy keeps in-frame clones and lacks some. The sample lists about 4,900 clones, 45% to 50% occurring once. Time point defined: mouse harvest day 14 after allogeneic transplant. Each mouse received 10^7 T-cell-depleted marrow cells plus 10^6 splenic CD5+ T cells by tail vein. CDR3 length equals 14 residues. Germline V gene sequence: CDR1 SNHLY, CDR2 FYNGKV (reference sequence). Between the trimmed V and J ends, which lost 1 base and 0 bases, there was a span of 3 bases. The sequence was collected from a female BALB/c mouse given C57BL/6 T cells with graft-versus-host disease after an allogeneic hematopoietic cell transplant. Sequenced material: gut tissue. The chain links TRBV3 to TRBJ1-4; D unclear. The CDR3 DNA, read in part, is TGTGCCAGCAGCTTAGGGTTTTCCAACGAAAGATTATTT. The encoded protein is CASSLGFSNERLF. The entire CDR3 protein is CASSLGFSNERLFF.